The 32 T cell receptor beta chains below come from one sample, sequenced in a study of OX40 agonist ivuxolimab in advanced cancers. The method was immunoSEQ multiplex PCR; TCRdb's version includes in-frame clones alone and lacks a portion of them. The sample records some 58,000 clones, around 90% being singletons. The sequencing used CD4+ or CD8+ T cells sorted from blood, collected in a trial of the OX40 agonist ivuxolimab. Source of these receptors: an adult with an advanced solid tumor such as melanoma, head and neck, liver or kidney cancer.

This clone was seen only a few times. This chain uses TRBV7-8 with TRBJ2-7; D unresolved. The CDR3 runs 15 residues. Germline CDR1 reads SGHVS; CDR2 reads FQNEAQ. Trimming took off 7 bases at V and 4 bases at J, with 20 bases between the two ends. This chain's CDR3 is CASTLTGSSSYEQYF. Written as DNA, the CDR3 is TGTGCCAGCACCCTCACCGGGTCATCCTCTTACGAGCAGTACTTC.

The chain employs TRBV30 and TRBJ2-3; D is possibly TRBD2 (6 bases). The CDR3 covers 13 residues. Deletions cut 3 bases from V and 0 bases from J, with 7 bases between. Germline V gives CDR1 GTSNPN, CDR2 SVGIG (reference sequence). CDR3 coding DNA: TGTGCCTGGAGCCGGGGGAGCACAGATACGCAGTATTTT. It encodes CAWSRGSTDTQYF.

The V gene is TRBV2, the J gene TRBJ2-2; a weak D match, TRBD2 (6 bases). This CDR3 comprises 19 residues. V was shortened by 5 bases and J by 4 bases, with 26 bases between the two germline ends. Germline assignment: CDR1 SNHLY and CDR2 FYNNEI. CDR3 region: CASSHSLHGAGTFTGELFF. The CDR3 DNA is TGTGCCAGCAGTCACTCTCTCCATGGCGCGGGGACTTTCACCGGGGAGCTGTTTTTT.

The chain links TRBV4-1 to TRBJ2-6; D gene unclear. This CDR3 contains 15 residues. V shed 2 bases and J shed 1 base, with 6 bases lying between them. Germline CDR1 MGHRA, CDR2 YSYEKL. CDR3 DNA sequence: TGCGCCAGCAGCCAATTGAGGTCTGGGGCCAACGTCCTGACTTTC. Its protein is CASSQLRSGANVLTF.

The chain links TRBV28 to TRBJ1-4; D unclear. Germline lookup yields CDR1 MDHEN and CDR2 SYDVKM. Deletions cut 4 bases from V and 8 bases from J, with 8 bases between. The CDR3 is made up of 12 amino acids. CDR3 sequence (DNA): TGTGCCAGCAGTTCCGGGTACGAAAAACTGTTTTTT. It is translated as CASSSGYEKLFF.

The chain is built from TRBV5-1 and TRBJ2-7; 11 bases line up with TRBD2. Germline assignment: CDR1 SGHRS and CDR2 YFSETQ. Trimming at V came to 0 bases and at J to 3 bases, leaving 2 bases not matched to a gene. The CDR3 contains 15 residues. This CDR3 reads CASSLAGTSGYEQYF. CDR3 bases: TGCGCCAGCAGCTTGGCCGGGACTAGCGGCTACGAGCAGTACTTC. Drawing the rest from reference TRBV5-1 and TRBJ2-7, the complete variable domain is KAGVTQTPRYLIKTRGQQVTLSCSPISGHRSVSWYQQTPGQGLQFLFEYFSETQRNKGNFPGRFSGRQFSNSRSEMNVSTLELGDSALYLCASSLAGTSGYEQYFGPGTRLTVT.

This clone has a handful of counts. The V gene is TRBV7-3, the J gene TRBJ2-5; no firm D call. This CDR3 region has 15 residues. Germline CDR1 reads SGHTA; CDR2 reads FQGTGA. Trimming shortened V by 5 bases and J by 1 base, and 14 bases separated the two germline ends. In DNA, the CDR3 is TGTGCCAGCAGCGATCCGTCGAGTACCCAAGAGACCCAGTACTTC. It translates to CASSDPSSTQETQYF.

V gene TRBV5-1 combines with J gene TRBJ2-3, with 7 bases that match TRBD1. With 2 bases clipped from V and 4 bases from J, the junction kept 4 bases outside the gene matches. This CDR3 contains 14 residues. CDR1 and CDR2 from the germline V gene are SGHRS and YFSETQ. The CDR3 loop is CASSLTGVADTQYF. DNA of the CDR3: TGCGCCAGCAGCTTAACAGGGGTGGCAGATACGCAGTATTTT.

The chain employs TRBV11-3 and TRBJ2-1; D unclear. Germline lookup yields CDR1 SGHNT and CDR2 YENEEA. Trimming took off 5 bases at V and 4 bases at J, with 18 bases between the two ends. This CDR3 comprises 16 residues. The CDR3 loop reads CASSLGGRRSYNEQFF. The CDR3 DNA is TGTGCCAGCAGCCTCGGCGGCCGGAGATCGTACAATGAGCAGTTCTTC.

This rearrangement joins TRBV15 to TRBJ2-1; D is possibly TRBD1 or TRBD2 (5 bases each). V was clipped by 0 bases and J by 3 bases, with 12 bases between them. The CDR3 has 16 residues. Germline values: CDR1 LNHNV, CDR2 YYDKDF (reference sequence). The CDR3 DNA reads as TGTGCCACCAGCAGAGATACCCCGGGGCGCTACAATGAGCAGTTCTTC. Protein product: CATSRDTPGRYNEQFF.

This chain joins TRBV7-3 and TRBJ2-3; D possibly uses TRBD1 or TRBD2 (6 bases each). CDR3 length: 14 amino acids. Trimming stripped 5 bases from V and 0 bases from J, with 9 bases between. Germline CDR1 is SGHTA and CDR2 is FQGTGA. In nucleotides, the CDR3 is TGTGCCAGCAGCCCGGGGGCAAGCACAGATACGCAGTATTTT. It is translated as CASSPGASTDTQYF. The full variable domain, with the rest looked up from reference TRBV7-3 and TRBJ2-3, is GAGVSQTPSNKVTEKGKYVELRCDPISGHTALYWYRQSLGQGPEFLIYFQGTGAADDSGLPNDRFFAVRPEGSVSTLKIQRTERGDSAVYLCASSPGASTDTQYFGPGTRLTVL.

This sequence joins TRBV4-2 and TRBJ2-1, with a possible D match to TRBD2 (5 bases). Germline loops: CDR1 LGHNA, CDR2 YNFKEQ. There are 14 residues in the CDR3. The V end lost 8 bases, the J end lost 5 bases, and 16 bases lay between the germline ends. The CDR3 loop reads CASLEVGRNNEQFF. In nucleotides, the CDR3 is TGTGCCAGCCTCGAGGTGGGGAGAAACAATGAGCAGTTCTTC.

V usage is TRBV2 and J usage is TRBJ2-7; D gene unclear. The CDR3 sequence is 13 residues long. The V gene lost 2 bases and the J gene lost 2 bases, with 7 bases spanning the gap. Germline V lookup: CDR1 SNHLY, CDR2 FYNNEI. The CDR3 DNA reads as TGTGCCAGCAGTGAATCCGACACCTACGAGCAGTACTTC. Translated, it gives CASSESDTYEQYF.

The chain uses TRBV2 and TRBJ1-3; TRBD1 might be the D (5 bases). V gave up 3 bases and J gave up 2 bases, with 8 bases separating them. In germline, CDR1 is SNHLY, CDR2 FYNNEI. CDR3 length equals 14 residues. This CDR3 reads CASSDIRAGNTIYF. The DNA for the CDR3 is TGTGCCAGCAGTGACATCAGGGCTGGAAACACCATATATTTT.

J is TRBJ1-2 and V is TRBV5-4; TRBD1 is a possible D gene (6 bases). Germline V gene data show CDR1 as SGHNT and CDR2 as YYREEE (reference sequence). The length of the CDR3 is 15 residues. Trimming took 6 bases from V and 4 from J, leaving 19 bases between them. Written as DNA, the CDR3 is TGTGCCAGCACCACTGGGCACAGGGTGGGCTATGGCTACACCTTC. Protein product: CASTTGHRVGYGYTF.

The chain links TRBV11-2 to TRBJ1-1; D gene ambiguous. This CDR3 is built from 13 residues. CDR1 is SGHAT, CDR2 FQNNGV, per germline. The V and J ends lost 0 bases and 3 bases respectively, with 5 bases between them. The CDR3 DNA follows: TGTGCCAGCAGCTTAGATAGCGACACTGAAGCTTTCTTT. Amino acid sequence: CASSLDSDTEAFF.

The chain employs TRBV4-1 and TRBJ2-3; 7 bases match TRBD2. Looked up from germline, CDR1 is MGHRA and CDR2 is YSYEKL. CDR3 length equals 14 residues. V gave up 4 bases and J gave up 2 bases; unmatched junction bases: 3. CDR3 protein: CASSLGTTTDTQYF. The DNA for the CDR3 is TGCGCCAGCAGCCTCGGGACTACCACAGATACGCAGTATTTT.

The chain couples TRBV2 to TRBJ2-7; 10 positions match TRBD2. CDR3 length: 13 amino acids. The J segment lost 3 bases and the V segment lost 6 bases, leaving 2 bases of the junction unmatched. Germline V gene sequence: CDR1 SNHLY, CDR2 FYNNEI. The CDR3: CASSTSGIYEQYF. For the CDR3, the DNA is TGTGCCAGCAGCACTAGCGGGATCTACGAGCAGTACTTC.

The chain links TRBV25-1 to TRBJ2-3; tentative D call: TRBD2 (5 bases). Trimming took 6 bases from V and 2 from J, leaving 6 bases between them. The CDR3 has 12 residues. Germline V gene data show CDR1 as MGHDK and CDR2 as SYGVNS. Here the CDR3 reads CASSDYTDTQYF. DNA for the CDR3: TGTGCCAGCAGCGACTACACAGATACGCAGTATTTT.

The DNA of the CDR3 is TGTGCCAGCAGCTTAATAGCGGGAGTGTATGAGCAGTTCTTC. It translates to CASSLIAGVYEQFF. The rearrangement links TRBV7-8 to TRBJ2-1; TRBD2 aligns across 9 bases. This CDR3 has 14 residues. The V and J ends lost 2 bases and 8 bases, in that order; junction bases with no gene match: 4. Germline CDR1 and CDR2: SGHVS and FQNEAQ.

This chain uses TRBV11-3 with TRBJ2-5, with 13 bases that match TRBD2. This CDR3 comprises 15 residues. The junction had 5 bases not matched to a gene; V was cut back by 5 bases and J by 5 bases. Germline CDR1 and CDR2: SGHNT and YENEEA. The DNA of the CDR3 is TGTGCCAGCAGCCAGGGACTAGCGGGAAGGGAGACCCAGTACTTC. Its protein is CASSQGLAGRETQYF.

This clone was seen only a few times. The chain combines TRBV29-1 with TRBJ1-2; D is ambiguous. Germline V gene data show CDR1 as SQVTM and CDR2 as ANQGSEA. This CDR3 is built from 13 residues. V lost 7 bases and J 3 bases, leaving 15 bases between the germline ends. DNA for the CDR3: TGCAGCGCTCGTTTGGCGCTCTACTATGGCTACACCTTC. Translation: CSARLALYYGYTF.

V and J are TRBV30 and TRBJ2-3; TRBD2 aligns across 9 bases. Trimming cost V 1 base and J 2 bases; bases outside gene matches: 7. The CDR3 extends over 16 amino acids. Germline V gene data show CDR1 as GTSNPN and CDR2 as SVGIG (reference sequence). CDR3 DNA sequence: TGTGCCTGGAGTGCGGGACTAGCCGACTACACAGATACGCAGTATTTT. It yields the protein CAWSAGLADYTDTQYF. The full variable domain, with the rest looked up from reference TRBV30 and TRBJ2-3, is SQTIHQWPATLVQPVGSPLSLECTVEGTSNPNLYWYRQAAGRGLQLLFYSVGIGQISSEVPQNLSASRPQDRQFILSSKKLLLSDSGFYLCAWSAGLADYTDTQYFGPGTRLTVL.

The chain employs TRBV19 and TRBJ2-2, with 9 nucleotides matching TRBD2. Germline V gene lookup returns CDR1 LNHDA and CDR2 SQIVND (reference sequence). The CDR3 is made up of 15 amino acids. After removal of 5 bases from V and 5 bases from J, the junction contained 6 bases not matched to a gene. In DNA, the CDR3 is TGTGCCAGTAGTCGGACTAGCGTGGGGACCGGGGAGCTGTTTTTT. Amino acids: CASSRTSVGTGELFF.

The chain's CDR3 is CSVEDLTGGGTDTQYF. The CDR3 nucleotides read TGCAGCGTTGAAGACCTGACAGGGGGGGGCACAGATACGCAGTATTTT. This chain links TRBV29-1 with TRBJ2-3; 9 positions agree with TRBD1. Trimming at V came to 0 bases and at J to 1 base, leaving 5 bases not matched to a gene. Germline CDR1 SQVTM, CDR2 ANQGSEA. The CDR3 is 16 amino acids.

V is TRBV6-5 and J is TRBJ2-1; unclear D gene. Per germline, CDR1 MNHEY and CDR2 SVGAGI. The CDR3 consists of 14 residues. V was clipped by 2 bases and J by 10 bases, with 15 bases between them. The CDR3 loop is CASSYGVESGEQFF. CDR3 bases: TGTGCCAGCAGTTACGGGGTGGAGTCGGGCGAGCAGTTCTTC.

V and J are TRBV14 and TRBJ2-7; D gene ambiguous. The CDR3 has 12 residues. Germline loops: CDR1 SGHDN, CDR2 FVKESK. Trimming pared 1 base from V and 4 bases from J, leaving 5 bases between. CDR3: CASSQAGYEQYF. The CDR3 DNA is TGTGCCAGCAGCCAAGCCGGGTACGAGCAGTACTTC.

J is TRBJ2-3 and V is TRBV6-1; 8 nucleotides agree with TRBD2. With V trimmed by 11 bases and J by 2 bases, 12 bases remained unmatched. CDR1 MNHNS and CDR2 SASEGT come from the germline V gene. The CDR3 consists of 15 residues. The chain's CDR3 is CAGGGPWSTTDTQYF. CDR3 DNA sequence: TGTGCCGGCGGGGGGCCGTGGTCCACCACAGATACGCAGTATTTT.

This chain uses TRBV19 with TRBJ1-5; D is unclear. CDR1 LNHDA and CDR2 SQIVND come from the germline V gene (reference sequence). The CDR3 contains 15 residues. Between the trimmed V and J ends, which lost 0 bases and 3 bases, there was a span of 9 bases. The chain's CDR3 is CASSIDRGYNQPQHF. The CDR3 nucleotides read TGTGCCAGTAGTATAGATCGGGGATACAATCAGCCCCAGCATTTT.

The genes are TRBV5-4 and TRBJ2-5; no reliable D call. The CDR3 sequence is 15 residues long. Germline V CDR1 and CDR2: SGHNT, YYREEE (reference sequence). Deletions cut 4 bases from V and 2 bases from J, with 15 bases between. CDR3 nucleotides: TGTGCCAGCAGCAACGATCCTATGGTGCAAGAGACCCAGTACTTC. Residues: CASSNDPMVQETQYF.

V and J are TRBV2 and TRBJ2-2; 7 bases map to TRBD2. The CDR3 runs to 15 residues. Germline V CDR1 and CDR2: SNHLY, FYNNEI. V gave up 6 bases and J gave up 0 bases; unmatched junction bases: 4. The CDR3 region is CASRGGRTNTGELFF. In DNA form, the CDR3 reads TGTGCCAGCAGGGGGGGGAGAACGAACACCGGGGAGCTGTTTTTT.

The J gene is TRBJ1-1, the V gene TRBV10-2, with D unclear. The CDR3 covers 12 residues. Looked up from germline, CDR1 is WSHSY and CDR2 is SAAADI. Trimming stripped 4 bases from V and 5 bases from J, with 8 bases between. CDR3 DNA: TGCGCCAGCAGTGTACAGAATACTGAAGCTTTCTTT. Residues: CASSVQNTEAFF.